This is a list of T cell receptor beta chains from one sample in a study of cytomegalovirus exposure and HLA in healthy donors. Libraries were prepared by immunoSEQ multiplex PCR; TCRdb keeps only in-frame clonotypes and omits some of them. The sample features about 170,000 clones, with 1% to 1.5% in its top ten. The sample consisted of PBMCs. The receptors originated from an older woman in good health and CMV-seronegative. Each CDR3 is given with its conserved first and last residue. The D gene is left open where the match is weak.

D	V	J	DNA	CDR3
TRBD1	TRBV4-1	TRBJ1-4	TGCGCCAGCAGCCGCCTGACAGGGGAAAAACTGTTTTTT	CASSRLTGEKLFF
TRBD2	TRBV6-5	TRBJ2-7	TGTGCCAGCAGTTACTCTACTAGCGGGTCTTACGAGCAGTACTTC	CASSYSTSGSYEQYF
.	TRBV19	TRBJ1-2	TGTGCCAGTAGTATTCGCCGTACAGTTGACTATGGCTACACCTTC	CASSIRRTVDYGYTF
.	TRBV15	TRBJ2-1	TGTGCCACCAACCTCGGCCCGGGGGGCCCGTACAATGAGCAGTTCTTC	CATNLGPGGPYNEQFF
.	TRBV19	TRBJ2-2	TGTGCCAGTAGTATCGTCAGTGGGGGGACCGGGGAGCTGTTTTTT	CASSIVSGGTGELFF
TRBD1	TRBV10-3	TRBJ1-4	TGTGCCATCAGTCAGGGGGGAACTAATGAAAAACTGTTTTTT	CAISQGGTNEKLFF
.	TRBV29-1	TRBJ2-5	TGCAGCGCCTCCACAGACTTAGGGGCCCAGTACTTC	CSASTDLGAQYF
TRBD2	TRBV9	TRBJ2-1	TGTGCCAGCAGCGCCGGACTAGCCCTCTACAATGAGCAGTTCTTC	CASSAGLALYNEQFF
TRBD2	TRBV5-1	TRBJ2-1	TGCGCCAGCAGCCCCAGGACTAGCGGGGTTAATGAGCAGTTCTTC	CASSPRTSGVNEQFF
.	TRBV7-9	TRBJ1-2	TGTGCCAGCAGCTTGCAGTCCCCATCCTATGGCTACACCTTC	CASSLQSPSYGYTF
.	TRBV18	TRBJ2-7	TGTGCCAGCTCACCACTAGGCGGTAGGTACGAGCAGTACTTC	CASSPLGGRYEQYF
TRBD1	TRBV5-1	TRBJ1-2	TGCGCCAGCAGCTGGTCCGGGGACAGGGTTGGCTACACCTTC	CASSWSGDRVGYTF
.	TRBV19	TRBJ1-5	TGTGCCAGTTCCCATTTCAGGGGATGGGGTCAGCCCCAGCATTTT	CASSHFRGWGQPQHF
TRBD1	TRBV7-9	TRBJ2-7	TGTGCCAGCAGCTTGGGACAGGGGGCGCGTTACGAGCAGTACTTC	CASSLGQGARYEQYF
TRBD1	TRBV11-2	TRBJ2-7	TGTGCCAGCAGCGTCTGGGACAGCTACGAGCAGTACTTC	CASSVWDSYEQYF
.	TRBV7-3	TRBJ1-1	TGTGCCAGCAGCGTGCAGGGGAACACTGAAGCTTTCTTT	CASSVQGNTEAFF
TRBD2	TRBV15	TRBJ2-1	TGTGCCACCAGCAGACCCCCGGGACTAGCGGGTGCCGGCAATGAGCAGTTCTTC	CATSRPPGLAGAGNEQFF
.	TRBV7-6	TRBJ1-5	TGTGCCAGCAGCTTAGGACACCGGTATCAGCCCCAGCATTTT	CASSLGHRYQPQHF
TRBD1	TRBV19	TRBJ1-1	TGTGCCAGTAGCTGGGACAGGGTGAACACTGAAGCTTTCTTT	CASSWDRVNTEAFF
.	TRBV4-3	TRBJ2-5	TGCGCCAGCAGCCAAGATAGAAAAGCTGAGGAGACCCAGTACTTC	CASSQDRKAEETQYF
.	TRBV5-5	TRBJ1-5	TGTGCCAGCAGCGCCCGGAACTGGGGCCTCAATCAGCCCCAGCATTTT	CASSARNWGLNQPQHF
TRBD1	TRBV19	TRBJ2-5	TGTGCCAGTAGGGGGACAGGGGGCAAAAGGTCCCCATTAGGCGAGACCCAGTACTTC	CASRGTGGKRSPLGETQYF
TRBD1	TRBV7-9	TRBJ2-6	TGTGCCAGCAGCTTACTCCGGGACAGATCACTTTCTGGGGCCAACGTCCTGACTTTC	CASSLLRDRSLSGANVLTF
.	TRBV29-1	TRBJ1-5	TGCAGCGTTGCCCAGGGCAATCAGCCCCAGCATTTT	CSVAQGNQPQHF
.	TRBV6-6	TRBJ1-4	TGTGCCAGCGAAGACGGAGCAACTAATGAAAAACTGTTTTTT	CASEDGATNEKLFF
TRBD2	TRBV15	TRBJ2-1	TGTGCCACCAGTACTCCCAACCTAGCGGGAGTCGGTGAGCAGTTCTTC	CATSTPNLAGVGEQFF
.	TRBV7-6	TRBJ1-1	TGTGCCAGCAGCTTAGGCCACACGACTGAAGCTTTCTTT	CASSLGHTTEAFF
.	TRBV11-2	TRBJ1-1	TGTGCCAGCAGCAAAGAGGGGGGGGGCTACACTGAAGCTTTCTTT	CASSKEGGGYTEAFF
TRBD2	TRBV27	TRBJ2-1	TGTGCCAGCAGTTTATTTGGACTAGCGGGGCTCAACAATGAGCAGTTCTTC	CASSLFGLAGLNNEQFF
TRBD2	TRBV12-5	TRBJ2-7	TGTGCTAGTGGTTGGGGGGGTACCTACGAGCAGTACTTC	CASGWGGTYEQYF
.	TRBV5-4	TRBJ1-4	TGTGCCAGCAGCTTGGTTCCAGGGCGGTCTAATGAAAAACTGTTTTTT	CASSLVPGRSNEKLFF
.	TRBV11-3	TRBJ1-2	TGTGCCAGCAGACAGGGCCATCATGGCTACACCTTC	CASRQGHHGYTF
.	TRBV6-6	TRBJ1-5	TGTGCCAGCAGTTACTTCCCAGGGGATCAGCCCCAGCATTTT	CASSYFPGDQPQHF
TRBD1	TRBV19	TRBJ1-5	TGTGCCAGTACCCCATTAGGGGGCGGTAGCAATCAGCCCCAGCATTTT	CASTPLGGGSNQPQHF
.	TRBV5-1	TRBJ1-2	TGCGCCAGCAGCTGGGACGGCGGGAAGTATGGCTACACCTTC	CASSWDGGKYGYTF
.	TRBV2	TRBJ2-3	TGTGCCAGCGCAGGGATTACTAGCACAGATACGCAGTATTTT	CASAGITSTDTQYF
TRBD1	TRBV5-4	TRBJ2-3	TGTGCCAGCAGCTTCACAGGGGGTGGAACAGATACGCAGTATTTT	CASSFTGGGTDTQYF
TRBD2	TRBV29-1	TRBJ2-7	TGCAGCGTCCGGACTAGCGGGCGACACTACGAGCAGTACTTC	CSVRTSGRHYEQYF
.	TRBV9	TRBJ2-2	TGTGCCAGCAGCGTAAGAGCGAACACCGGGGAGCTGTTTTTT	CASSVRANTGELFF
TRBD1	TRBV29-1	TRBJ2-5	TGCAGCGTCTGGACAGGGGGGGAGACCCAGTACTTC	CSVWTGGETQYF
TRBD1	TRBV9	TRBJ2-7	TGTGCCAGCAGCGTAGGAGGTGCAGGGGGCTCCTACGAGCAGTACTTC	CASSVGGAGGSYEQYF
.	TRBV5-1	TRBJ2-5	TGCGCCAGCAGCTTGCTAGGGGATTTGGAGACCCAGTACTTC	CASSLLGDLETQYF
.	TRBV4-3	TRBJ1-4	TGCGCCAGCAGCCAGGACCTCCGCAGGGCAGGAGAAAAACTGTTTTTT	CASSQDLRRAGEKLFF
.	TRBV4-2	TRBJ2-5	TGTGCCAGCAGCCACCCACCTCTCGACAGCCTTCAAGAGACCCAGTACTTC	CASSHPPLDSLQETQYF
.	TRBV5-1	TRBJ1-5	TGCGCCAGCAGCTTGGCCGAGGGCGTAGGTCAGCCCCAGCATTTT	CASSLAEGVGQPQHF
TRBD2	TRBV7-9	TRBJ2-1	TGTGGAGAGACTAGCGGCGAGGATGAGCAGTTCTTC	CGETSGEDEQFF
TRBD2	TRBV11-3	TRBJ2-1	TGTGCCAGCAGCTACACTAGCGGAACCCTCTACAATGAGCAGTTCTTC	CASSYTSGTLYNEQFF
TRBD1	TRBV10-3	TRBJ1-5	TGTGCCATCAGCGACCATGACAGGGGAGGTCAGCCCCAGCATTTT	CAISDHDRGGQPQHF
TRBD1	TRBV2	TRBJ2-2	TGTGCCAGCGGCGGGACAGGGTCTAGAGACGGGGAGCTGTTTTTT	CASGGTGSRDGELFF
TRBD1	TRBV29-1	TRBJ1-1	TGCAGCGTTTCCGAGGGGACAGGGAACACTGAAGCTTTCTTT	CSVSEGTGNTEAFF
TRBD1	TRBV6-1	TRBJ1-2	TGTGCCAGCAGTGAAACGGGGACAGGAGTAAACTATGGCTACACCTTC	CASSETGTGVNYGYTF
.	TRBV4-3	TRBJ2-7	TGCGCCAGCAGCCAAGATCCCGGGATTTACACCTACGAGCAGTACTTC	CASSQDPGIYTYEQYF